This entry features one T cell receptor beta chain sequence. TCRdb's copy holds only in-frame clones and misses some; the assay was immunoSEQ multiplex PCR. The sample carries about 180,000 clones, roughly 87% recorded once. Trimming took 0 bases from V and 3 from J, leaving 14 bases between them. The CDR3 consists of 16 residues. Germline V gene sequence: CDR1 LGHNA, CDR2 YSLEER. The data were obtained in a study of blood T cell repertoires in COVID-19. The sequenced sample consisted of peripheral blood. This sequence was found in a man between 18 and 29 years old who had recovered from COVID-19. V gene TRBV4-3 combines with J gene TRBJ1-1, with a tentative D call TRBD1 (6 bases). CDR3 loop: CASSQDLGQRYTEAFF. The CDR3 DNA sequence: TGCGCCAGCAGCCAAGATCTTGGACAGCGCTACACTGAAGCTTTCTTT.